This TCR beta chain comes out of a study of cytomegalovirus exposure and HLA in healthy donors. Whole-study context: Earlier, about 179 million T cells were analyzed, and some 120 million unique TCR beta sequences were found among them.

CDR1 is SGHVS and CDR2 is FQNEAQ in the germline V gene. The junction had 6 bases not matched to a gene; V was cut back by 5 bases and J by 6 bases. The CDR3 has 13 residues. Study-level findings and limits: The majority of CMV-associated TCR beta chains were reported as apparently HLA-restricted in a later analysis. The study designated around 150 TCR beta chains cytomegalovirus-associated. Sequencing probably produced one cluster of sequence variants that were highly shared.

A remark on this clone: Its antigen is still unknown.

The PCR contained 60 Vbeta and 13 Jbeta primers. The repertoire was sequenced with immunoSEQ multiplex PCR; TCRdb's copy has only in-frame clones and lacks some. Here the sample spans 150,000 to 200,000 clones, roughly 79% being singletons. Specimen: PBMCs. The rearrangement joins TRBV7-8 to TRBJ1-2; 7 bases fit TRBD1. The receptor was derived from a woman younger than 30 in good health and CMV-seropositive. DNA of the CDR3: TGTGCCAGCAGCAGCGGACAGGCGGATGGCTACACCTTC. Its translation: CASSSGQADGYTF.